This T cell receptor beta chain was identified during a study of blood T cell repertoires in COVID-19. Original methodology: Amplified reference gene primers provided the basis for estimating nucleated cell counts. The protocol was immunoSEQ multiplex PCR, while the TCRdb copy is restricted to in-frame clones and leaves out a portion. Clone size and V and J calls were adopted from that table, with D and trimming inferred from the DNA. The data contain 150,000 to 200,000 clones, around 72% of them singletons. Looked up from germline, CDR1 is GTSNPN and CDR2 is SVGIG (reference sequence). The ends were cut back, 5 bases at V and 5 bases at J, with 10 bases in the middle. This CDR3 is built from 11 residues.

V gene TRBV30 combines with J gene TRBJ2-7; D uncertain. The source material was peripheral blood. The clonotype originates from a woman of 80 years or more with acute or convalescent COVID-19. The CDR3 nucleotides read TGTGCCTGGGAGGAGTTGAACGAGCAGTACTTC. It yields the protein CAWEELNEQYF. Combining the CDR3 with reference TRBV30 and TRBJ2-7 gives the whole variable domain SQTIHQWPATLVQPVGSPLSLECTVEGTSNPNLYWYRQAAGRGLQLLFYSVGIGQISSEVPQNLSASRPQDRQFILSSKKLLLSDSGFYLCAWEELNEQYFGPGTRLTVT.